What follows are 25 T cell receptor beta chains derived from one specimen sequenced in a study of early T cells in non-severe SARS-CoV-2 infection. TCRdb passed the 5' RACE reads through MiXCR, listing each CDR3 protein once. In the table there are more than 40,000 distinct CDR3 sequences, around 4.1% of which are singletons. Sequencing was done on a sample of whole blood. Receptor source: an adult who was a healthcare worker with PCR-confirmed SARS-CoV-2 infection or an uninfected control (not recorded which).

The chain carries TRBV18 and TRBJ1-1, with 7 bases lining up with TRBD1. The CDR3 has 14 residues. Germline V gene lookup returns CDR1 KGHSH and CDR2 LQKENI. Losses at the gene ends were 6 bases for V and 2 bases for J; bases not matched to a gene: 6. CDR3 bases: TGTGCCAGCTCCCTCAGACAGGGAAACACTGAAGCTTTCTTT. As protein: CASSLRQGNTEAFF.

The chain uses TRBV5-5 and TRBJ1-1, with 10 bases lining up with TRBD1. Germline CDR1 reads SGHKS; CDR2 reads YYEKEE (reference sequence). There are 12 residues in the CDR3. J gave up 5 bases and V 5 bases, and 0 bases lay outside the gene matches. The CDR3 region is CASRGQGTEAFF. In DNA form, the CDR3 reads TGTGCCAGCAGGGGACAGGGGACTGAAGCTTTCTTT. Full variable domain (remainder filled in from reference TRBV5-5 and TRBJ1-1): DAGVTQSPTHLIKTRGQQVTLRCSPISGHKSVSWYQQVLGQGPQFIFQYYEKEERGRGNFPDRFSARQFPNYSSELNVNALLLGDSALYLCASRGQGTEAFFGQGTRLTVV.

This clonotype was counted ten times or more. V is TRBV4-2 and J is TRBJ2-1; possibly TRBD1 for D (5 bases). This CDR3 has 16 amino acids. Germline V gives CDR1 LGHNA, CDR2 YNFKEQ. V was trimmed by 0 bases and J by 4 bases, leaving 13 bases between them. This chain's CDR3 is CASSQDFLGLYNEQFF. In nucleotides, the CDR3 is TGTGCCAGCAGCCAAGATTTCCTGGGGCTTTACAATGAGCAGTTCTTC.

This clonotype was detected many times. The chain employs TRBV13 and TRBJ1-5; 8 bases align to TRBD1. V lost 7 bases, J lost 6 bases, and 5 bases stayed unmatched. CDR3 length equals 13 residues. CDR1 is PRHDT, CDR2 FYEKMQ, per germline (reference sequence). CDR3 nucleotides: TGTGCCAGCACTAGGACAGGGTTTCAGCCCCAGCATTTT. It encodes CASTRTGFQPQHF.

This clonotype was picked up many times. The V gene is TRBV20-1, the J gene TRBJ2-7; 7 bases match TRBD1. Germline values: CDR1 DFQATT, CDR2 SNEGSKA (reference sequence). V lost 0 bases to trimming and J lost 3 bases; unmatched junction nucleotides: 8. The CDR3 loop spans 15 amino acids. The CDR3 DNA reads TGCAGTGCTAGAGATCCAGACAGGGCCGTCTACGAGCAGTACTTC. Its translation: CSARDPDRAVYEQYF.

In its sample, this clonotype was seen a few times. The chain recombines TRBV7-6 with TRBJ1-3, with D tentatively TRBD1 (6 bases). The CDR3 consists of 16 residues. Per the germline V gene, CDR1 is SGHVS and CDR2 is FNYEAQ. Trimming took off 0 bases at V and 3 bases at J, with 12 bases between the two ends. As DNA, the CDR3 is TGTGCCAGCAGCTTAGCGCCGGGGGCAGTTGGAAACACCATATATTTT. Residues: CASSLAPGAVGNTIYF.

This clonotype came up many times. The chain carries TRBV5-5 and TRBJ1-2; the D gene is possibly TRBD1 (6 bases). V lost 4 bases and J lost 7, with 20 bases in between. Germline V lookup: CDR1 SGHKS, CDR2 YYEKEE (reference sequence). The CDR3 is 15 residues long. CDR3 nucleotides: TGTGCCAGCAGCCTACAGGGAGGGCGAGGGTTTGGCTACACCTTC. It translates to CASSLQGGRGFGYTF.

This clonotype has more than one count but fewer than ten. This chain links TRBV7-8 with TRBJ2-3, with 10 bases aligning to TRBD1. Germline CDR1 reads SGHVS; CDR2 reads FQNEAQ. The junction had 4 bases not matched to a gene; V was cut back by 5 bases and J by 2 bases. This CDR3 has 15 amino acids. This CDR3 is CASSADRGDTDTQYF. CDR3 nucleotides: TGTGCCAGCAGCGCGGACAGGGGGGACACAGATACGCAGTATTTT.

This clonotype occurred many times. The J gene is TRBJ2-7, the V gene TRBV6-5; no reliable D call. Germline assignment: CDR1 MNHEY and CDR2 SVGAGI. Trimming removed 7 bases at V and 0 bases at J, with 4 bases between. The CDR3 sequence is 11 residues long. The CDR3 bases are TGTGCCAGCACCGACTCCTACGAGCAGTACTTC. This sequence encodes CASTDSYEQYF.

This clonotype was detected many times. The chain combines TRBV20-1 with TRBJ1-5; D remains ambiguous. The CDR3 consists of 15 residues. The germline V gene has CDR1 DFQATT and CDR2 SNEGSKA (reference sequence). V gave up 5 bases and J gave up 0 bases, with 14 bases separating them. CDR3 bases: TGCAGTGCTCATGAAGGCGGTTATAGCAATCAGCCCCAGCATTTT. Residues: CSAHEGGYSNQPQHF.

The chain employs TRBV11-2 and TRBJ2-1; TRBD2 matches 10 bases. Trimming cost V 5 bases and J 6 bases; bases outside gene matches: 22. Looked up from germline, CDR1 is SGHAT and CDR2 is FQNNGV. This CDR3 region has 20 residues. This CDR3 is CASSPRTTSGYTLSINEQFF. The CDR3 nucleotides read TGTGCCAGCAGCCCCCGCACGACTAGCGGGTATACCCTTAGTATCAATGAGCAGTTCTTC.

This clonotype was seen at least ten times. This sequence joins TRBV12-3 or TRBV12-4 and TRBJ2-3; D remains unclear. CDR3 size: 13 residues. V was pared by 2 bases and J by 4 bases, with 7 bases between. The CDR3 region is CASSLSVADTQYF. The CDR3 DNA sequence: TGTGCCAGCAGTTTAAGTGTTGCAGATACGCAGTATTTT.

Comment on this clonotype: It may be a read error: a sequence one base away is much more abundant. The chain employs TRBV12-3 or TRBV12-4 and TRBJ2-1, with D possibly being TRBD2 (6 bases). Trimming stripped 2 bases from V and 15 bases from J, with 11 bases between. The CDR3 has 11 amino acids. CDR3 sequence: CASSLSGDRFF. CDR3 sequence (DNA): TGTGCCAGCAGTTTATCGGGGGATCGGTTCTTC.

This clonotype was found many times. The chain combines TRBV12-3 or TRBV12-4 with TRBJ2-2, with no clear D. The V end was cut by 3 bases, the J end by 1 base, with 6 bases between. This CDR3 region has 14 residues. The CDR3 DNA sequence: TGTGCCAGCAGTTTCGCAGGGAACACCGGGGAGCTGTTTTTT. It translates to CASSFAGNTGELFF.

This clonotype was seen a handful of times. V and J are TRBV23-1 and TRBJ2-1; D is unclear. TRBV23-1 is noted as an ORF with a role that remains uncertain. The CDR3 sequence is 19 residues long. The V end lost 4 bases, the J end lost 2 bases, and 24 bases lay between the germline ends. The CDR3 DNA follows: TGCGCCAGCAGTCCAATTCACAAACGGGCGGACGTAACCTACAATGAGCAGTTCTTC. This translates into CASSPIHKRADVTYNEQFF.

This clonotype was detected many times. The V gene is TRBV28, the J gene TRBJ2-7; 8 nucleotides line up with TRBD2. The V and J ends lost 3 bases and 2 bases, in that order; junction bases with no gene match: 12. The germline gives CDR1 MDHEN, CDR2 SYDVKM. The CDR3 is 17 amino acids. The CDR3 DNA sequence: TGTGCCAGCAGTTTCCCCCCGGGGGGGAGGTCCGCCTACGAGCAGTACTTC. Encoded protein: CASSFPPGGRSAYEQYF.

This clonotype was counted ten times or more. The J gene is TRBJ2-2, the V gene TRBV21-1; the D segment call TRBD2 is taken from the table without a DNA check. TRBV21-1 is assigned pseudogene status. The CDR3 covers 17 residues. CDR3 amino acids: CASSKPLAGVGTGELFF. The CDR3 nucleotides are TGTGCCAGCAGCAAACCCCTAGCGGGGGTAGGGACCGGGGAGCTGTTTTTT.

In this sample, this clonotype turned up many times. The chain carries TRBV27 and TRBJ2-4; possibly TRBD2 for D (5 bases). The CDR3 has 16 amino acids. Germline CDR1 MNHEY, CDR2 SMNVEV (reference sequence). Trimming took 4 bases from V and 1 from J, leaving 14 bases between them. CDR3 sequence (DNA): TGTGCCAGCAGTTCTGCGGGCTGGGCGGCCAAAAACATTCAGTACTTC. Translation gives CASSSAGWAAKNIQYF.

This clonotype came up many times. This chain uses TRBV20-1 with TRBJ2-2, with unresolved D. Germline CDR1 is DFQATT and CDR2 is SNEGSKA (reference sequence). CDR3 length: 15 amino acids. Between the trimmed V and J ends, which lost 0 bases and 6 bases, there was a span of 14 bases. The chain's CDR3 is CSARDPQAVSGELFF. CDR3 DNA sequence: TGCAGTGCTAGAGATCCCCAGGCTGTTTCCGGGGAGCTGTTTTTT.

This clonotype appeared many times. V gene TRBV29-1 combines with J gene TRBJ2-7; tentatively, D is TRBD1 (6 bases). V was cut by 0 bases and J by 0 bases, with 12 bases left in between. The germline gives CDR1 SQVTM, CDR2 ANQGSEA. The CDR3 runs 15 residues. The CDR3 nucleotides are TGCAGCGTTGAAGATCCAACAGGGAGCTCCTACGAGCAGTACTTC. This codes for CSVEDPTGSSYEQYF.

There are many counts of this clonotype. This chain joins TRBV7-6 and TRBJ2-3; the D is unclear. Trimming removed 5 bases at V and 0 bases at J, with 9 bases between. The V gene's germline CDR1 is SGHVS and CDR2 FNYEAQ. The CDR3 has 14 amino acids. CDR3 nucleotide sequence: TGTGCCAGCAGCCCTTTAGAGAGCACAGATACGCAGTATTTT. Translated, it gives CASSPLESTDTQYF. Combining the CDR3 with reference TRBV7-6 and TRBJ2-3 gives the whole variable domain GAGVSQSPRYKVTKRGQDVALRCDPISGHVSLYWYRQALGQGPEFLTYFNYEAQQDKSGLPNDRFSAERPEGSISTLTIQRTEQRDSAMYRCASSPLESTDTQYFGPGTRLTVL.

This clonotype was recorded at least ten times. The chain is built from TRBV21-1 and TRBJ2-1. TRBV21-1 is assigned pseudogene status. The CDR3 is 16 residues long. The CDR3, as DNA: TGTGCCAGCAGCATCGTTGACGGCCTCTCCTACAATGAGCAGTTCTTC. Amino acid sequence: CASSIVDGLSYNEQFF.

This clonotype was seen at least ten times. The rearrangement joins TRBV29-1 to TRBJ2-7; possibly TRBD2 for D (7 bases). The CDR3 sequence is 14 residues long. The V end lost 0 bases, the J end lost 4 bases, and 13 bases lay between the germline ends. Germline CDR1 is SQVTM and CDR2 is ANQGSEA. The chain's CDR3 is CSVEEDRGAYEQYF. In nucleotides, the CDR3 is TGCAGCGTTGAAGAGGATCGGGGGGCTTACGAGCAGTACTTC.

This clonotype has a count of ten or more. This chain connects TRBV12-3 or TRBV12-4 to TRBJ1-6, with TRBD1 identical over 9 bases. This CDR3 has 15 residues. The junction had 8 bases not matched to a gene; V was cut back by 5 bases and J by 9 bases. CDR3 in DNA: TGTGCCAGCAGTCCTCGGGGACAGGGTATTTCACCCCTCCACTTT. Translation gives CASSPRGQGISPLHF.

This clonotype showed up many times. The rearrangement uses TRBV6-1 and TRBJ2-7; 7 bases align to TRBD2. V was clipped by 7 bases and J by 3 bases; unmatched bases: 21. Germline CDR1 MNHNS, CDR2 SASEGT. CDR3 length: 18 residues. The CDR3 loop is CASNPNGLVSPLFYEQYF. CDR3 bases: TGTGCCAGCAACCCAAACGGACTAGTGTCCCCTCTCTTCTACGAGCAGTACTTC.